This TCR beta chain appears in the sequencing data of a study of early T cells in non-severe SARS-CoV-2 infection listed by TCRdb under 2021. Study-level background: Because TCR sequencing was done on bulk RNA from unsorted whole blood, the alpha and beta chains could not be paired.

The sample holds a few counts of this clonotype. Its antigen is not yet known. There are no base qualities to consult, and no much larger clone falls within one base. CDR1 MNHEY and CDR2 SMNVEV are derived from the germline V gene (reference sequence). From the cysteine up to the phenylalanine, the CDR3 has a length of 13 residues. Only CDR3 DNA is held: 39 bases, read in frame from base 1. Germline trimming amounts to 5 bases on V and 6 bases on J, with 1 as the count of junction bases outside the gene matches. Summary of the overall study and its limitations: Matching against VDJdb was skewed toward anti-spike CD8 responses, likely underestimated virus-specific expansions, and missed private and CD4 specificities.

This was a case-control study nested in a cohort of healthcare workers in London, UK, who had nasopharyngeal swab PCR tests and blood samples taken every week. Healthcare workers were recruited during the week of the UK lockdown, between 23 and 31 March 2020, and followed weekly for up to about 15 weeks. The library was made by 5' RACE. TCRdb records NextSeq 500 as the sequencer. In the TCR library protocol, unique molecular identifiers were attached to individual cDNA molecules to correct for PCR bias and sequencing error. Both TCR alpha and beta chains were sequenced, and tight co-correlation was observed between alpha and beta sequence abundances in each sample. The original methods were these. Decombinator V4 was used to perform V gene, J gene and CDR3 annotation of TCR sequences. TCRs were defined as expanded if a significant change between any two time points was detected under a Poisson model with p below 0.0001. TCR abundances were normalised to the total number of TCRs sequenced per sample and expressed as counts per million. TRAV1-2 paired with TRAJ12, TRAJ20 or TRAJ33 defined MAIT TCRs, while TRAV10 paired with TRAJ18 defined iNKT TCRs. VDJdb, accessed on 1 November 2021, was searched for TCRs annotated for CMV, EBV and SARS-CoV-2, and TCRs annotated for more than one antigen were excluded. The raw public reads went through TCRdb reprocessing: fastp at Q25, MiXCR clone calling, in-frame beta chains kept. Rows are unified per CDR3 protein, each entry keeping the most common DNA and genes. In this record, the V and J calls reflect TCRdb's handling and not the investigators' own analysis. This sample gives 70,000 or so distinct CDR3 sequences in total; 11% of them show up just once. Approximately 5.9% of the sample is held by the ten biggest clonotypes.

The sample comprised whole blood. The sequence is built from TRBV27 and TRBJ2-1, with 10 middle bases fitting TRBD1. This clonotype originated in an adult who was a healthcare worker with PCR-confirmed SARS-CoV-2 infection or an uninfected control (not recorded which). The sequenced DNA: TGTGCCAGCAGTCGGACAGGGGGCAATGAGCAGTTCTTC. Protein translation: CASSRTGGNEQFF.